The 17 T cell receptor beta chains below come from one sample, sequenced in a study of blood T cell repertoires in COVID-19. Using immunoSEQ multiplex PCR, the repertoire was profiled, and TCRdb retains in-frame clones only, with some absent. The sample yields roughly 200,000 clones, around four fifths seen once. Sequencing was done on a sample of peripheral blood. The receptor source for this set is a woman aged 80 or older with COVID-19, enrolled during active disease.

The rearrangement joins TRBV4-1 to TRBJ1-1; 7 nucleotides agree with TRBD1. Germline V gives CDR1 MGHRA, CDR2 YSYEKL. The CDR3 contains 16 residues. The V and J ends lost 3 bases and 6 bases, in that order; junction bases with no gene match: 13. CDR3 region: CASSHEPATGSPEAFF. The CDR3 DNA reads TGCGCCAGCAGCCATGAACCGGCGACAGGGTCTCCTGAAGCTTTCTTT.

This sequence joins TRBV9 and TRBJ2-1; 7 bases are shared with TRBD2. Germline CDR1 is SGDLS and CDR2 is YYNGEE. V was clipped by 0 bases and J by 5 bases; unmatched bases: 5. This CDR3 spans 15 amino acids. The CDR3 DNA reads TGTGCCAGCAGCGTAGCAGTAGCGGGTAACAATGAGCAGTTCTTC. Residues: CASSVAVAGNNEQFF.

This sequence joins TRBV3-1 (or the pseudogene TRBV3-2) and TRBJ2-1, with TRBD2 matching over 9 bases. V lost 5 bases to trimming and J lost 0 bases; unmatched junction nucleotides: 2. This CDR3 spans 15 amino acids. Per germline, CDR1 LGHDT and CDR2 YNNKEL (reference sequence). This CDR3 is CASSWRGGSYNEQFF. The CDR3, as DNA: TGTGCCAGCAGCTGGCGGGGGGGCTCCTACAATGAGCAGTTCTTC.

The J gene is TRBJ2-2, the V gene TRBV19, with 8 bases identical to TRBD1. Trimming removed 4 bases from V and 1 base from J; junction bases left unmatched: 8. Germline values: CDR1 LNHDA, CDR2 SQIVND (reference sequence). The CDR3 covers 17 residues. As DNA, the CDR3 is TGTGCCAGTAGTAACCTCCGGACAGGGAGGAACACCGGGGAGCTGTTTTTT. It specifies CASSNLRTGRNTGELFF.

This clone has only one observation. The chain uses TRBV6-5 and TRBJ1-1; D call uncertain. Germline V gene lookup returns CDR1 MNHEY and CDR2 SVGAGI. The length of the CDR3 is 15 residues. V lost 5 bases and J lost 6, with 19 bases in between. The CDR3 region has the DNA TGTGCCAGCAGTCAGATCCGGGAGCCAACGCCTGAAGCTTTCTTT. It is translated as CASSQIREPTPEAFF.

The DNA of the CDR3 is TGTGCCAGCTCACCCGCGCGAAGGGAGGCTGAAAAACTGTTTTTT. As protein: CASSPARREAEKLFF. This sequence joins TRBV18 and TRBJ1-4; no definite D call. Germline lookup yields CDR1 KGHSH and CDR2 LQKENI. Trimming shortened V by 3 bases and J by 7 bases, and 15 bases separated the two germline ends. The CDR3 loop spans 15 amino acids.

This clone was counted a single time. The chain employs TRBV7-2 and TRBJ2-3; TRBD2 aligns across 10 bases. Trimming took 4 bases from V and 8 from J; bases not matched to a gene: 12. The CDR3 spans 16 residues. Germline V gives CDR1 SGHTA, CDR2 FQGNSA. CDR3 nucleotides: TGTGCCAGCAGCTCCGGTGGGGGCAGCGGGAGGGTTACGCAGTATTTT. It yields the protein CASSSGGGSGRVTQYF.

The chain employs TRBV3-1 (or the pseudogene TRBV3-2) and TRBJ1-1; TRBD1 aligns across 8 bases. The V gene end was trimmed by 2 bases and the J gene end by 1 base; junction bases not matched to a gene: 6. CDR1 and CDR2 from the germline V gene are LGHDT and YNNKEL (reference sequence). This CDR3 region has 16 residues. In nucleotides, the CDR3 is TGTGCCAGCAGCCAAAACACCGGGACAGGGAACACTGAAGCTTTCTTT. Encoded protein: CASSQNTGTGNTEAFF.

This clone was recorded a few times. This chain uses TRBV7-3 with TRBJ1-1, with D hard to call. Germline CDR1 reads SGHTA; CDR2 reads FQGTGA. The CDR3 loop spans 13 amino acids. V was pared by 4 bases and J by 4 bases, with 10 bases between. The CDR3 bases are TGTGCCAGCAGCTCGGCCCGGGGCACTGAAGCTTTCTTT. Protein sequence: CASSSARGTEAFF.

CDR3 DNA sequence: TGTGCCAGCACGGGGGGTGGACCCAACTCTGGAAACACCATATATTTT. Amino acid sequence: CASTGGGPNSGNTIYF. V is TRBV2 and J is TRBJ1-3; weak D call: TRBD1 (5 bases). From germline, CDR1 is SNHLY and CDR2 FYNNEI. This CDR3 region has 16 residues. Trimming removed 7 bases at V and 0 bases at J, with 16 bases between.

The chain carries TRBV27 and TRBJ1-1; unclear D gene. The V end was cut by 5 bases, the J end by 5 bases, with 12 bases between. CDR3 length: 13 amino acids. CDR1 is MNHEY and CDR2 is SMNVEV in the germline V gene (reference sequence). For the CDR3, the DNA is TGTGCCAGCAGTAGGGAGGGTCATACTGAAGCTTTCTTT. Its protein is CASSREGHTEAFF.

Here the CDR3 reads CASSLVGAGKEPQHF. The CDR3 DNA reads TGTGCCAGCAGCTTGGTGGGGGCAGGGAAGGAGCCCCAGCATTTT. V is TRBV5-6 and J is TRBJ1-5; maybe TRBD1 (6 bases). Trimming pared 0 bases from V and 8 bases from J, leaving 15 bases between. This CDR3 comprises 15 residues. CDR1 SGHDT and CDR2 YYEEEE come from the germline V gene.

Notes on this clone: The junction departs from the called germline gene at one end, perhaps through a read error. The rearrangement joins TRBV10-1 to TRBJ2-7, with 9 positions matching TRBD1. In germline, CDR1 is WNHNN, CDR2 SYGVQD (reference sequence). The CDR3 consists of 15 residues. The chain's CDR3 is CASSDAGQGIYGQYF. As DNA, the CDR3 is TGCGCCAGCAGCGACGCGGGACAGGGAATCTACGGGCAGTACTTC.

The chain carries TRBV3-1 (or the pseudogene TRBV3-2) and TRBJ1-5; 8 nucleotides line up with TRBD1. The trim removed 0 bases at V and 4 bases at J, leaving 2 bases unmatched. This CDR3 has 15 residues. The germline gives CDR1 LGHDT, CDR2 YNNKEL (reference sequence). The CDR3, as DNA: TGTGCCAGCAGCCAAGAAAGGGACAGGAATCAGCCCCAGCATTTT. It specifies CASSQERDRNQPQHF.

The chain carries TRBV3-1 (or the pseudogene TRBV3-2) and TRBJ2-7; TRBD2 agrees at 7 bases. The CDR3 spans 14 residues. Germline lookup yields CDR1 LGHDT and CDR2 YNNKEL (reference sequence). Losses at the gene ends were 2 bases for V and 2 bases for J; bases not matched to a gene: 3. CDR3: CASSQTSATYEQYF. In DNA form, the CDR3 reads TGTGCCAGCAGCCAAACTAGCGCCACCTACGAGCAGTACTTC.

The CDR3 spells CASSPPGLAGALYNEQFF. Written as DNA, the CDR3 is TGTGCCAGCTCTCCGCCGGGACTAGCGGGAGCCCTCTACAATGAGCAGTTCTTC. The V and J genes are TRBV18 and TRBJ2-1, with 14 bases matching TRBD2. This CDR3 region has 18 residues. Germline lookup yields CDR1 KGHSH and CDR2 LQKENI. The trim removed 6 bases at V and 3 bases at J, leaving 10 bases unmatched. The full variable domain, rest sourced from reference TRBV18 and TRBJ2-1, is NAGVMQNPRHLVRRRGQEARLRCSPMKGHSHVYWYRQLPEEGLKFMVYLQKENIIDESGMPKERFSAEFPKEGPSILRIQQVVRGDSAAYFCASSPPGLAGALYNEQFFGPGTRLTVL.

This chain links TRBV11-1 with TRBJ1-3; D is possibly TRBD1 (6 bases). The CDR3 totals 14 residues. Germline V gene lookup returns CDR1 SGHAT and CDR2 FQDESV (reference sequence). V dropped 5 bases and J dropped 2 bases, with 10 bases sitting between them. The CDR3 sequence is CASSPDRPGNTIYF. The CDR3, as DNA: TGTGCCAGCAGCCCGGACAGACCTGGAAACACCATATATTTT.